By frequency, the clone carrying this TCR beta chain registers medium-sized. Its antigen remains unidentified. Via 5' RACE with UMI labels, TRB cDNA libraries were prepared. For each CDR3 protein, TCRdb gives one entry from its re-call of the 5' RACE reads, without DNA. This sample's table has nearly 7,000 distinct CDR3 sequences. Each CD8+ T cell subset was flow-sorted in triplicate. Every sort contained 300,000 cells. Among CD8+ T cells, naive ones were CD45RO-CCR7+CD27+CD95-. This sample is drawn from a study of CXCR3-negative and CXCR3-positive naive CD8 T cells. Study-level points and caveats: Hydrophobicity was higher for TRB CDR3s found in CXCR3-positive naive cells than in CXCR3-negative naive cells. Expression of CXCR3 was partially reduced after cryopreservation, and fresh PBMCs were used in most assays. Memory cells differed in TRBV-TRBJ usage, but naive CXCR3-negative and CXCR3-positive cells had similar usage.

This TCR came from a human donor in good health. Some clones in this sample may be carry-over from other donors' samples. The specimen sequenced was naive CXCR3+ CD8+ T cells from blood. As for subset: CD45RO-CCR7+CD27+CD95- naive CD8+ T cells expressing CXCR3 (TNR3+).

The CDR3 region is CASSTLNNEQFF. The V call is TRBV2, the J call TRBJ2-1. Germline V gives CDR1 SNHLY, CDR2 FYNNEI. This CDR3 region has 12 residues.